This passage covers 24 T cell receptor beta chains from one sample sequenced in a study of early T cells in non-severe SARS-CoV-2 infection. In TCRdb, the 5' RACE reads were re-called with MiXCR into one record per CDR3 protein. Of more than 80,000 distinct CDR3 sequences listed, about 11% are singletons. The sample consisted of whole blood. The source is an adult who was a healthcare worker with PCR-confirmed SARS-CoV-2 infection or an uninfected control (not recorded which).

This clonotype was seen repeatedly, ten times or more. V gene TRBV15 combines with J gene TRBJ2-7, with TRBD1 matching 9 bases. This CDR3 is 13 amino acids long. J gave up 2 bases and V 5 bases, and 1 base lay outside the gene matches. Germline V gives CDR1 LNHNV, CDR2 YYDKDF (reference sequence). CDR3 sequence: CATSWDRAYEQYF. The CDR3 nucleotides are TGTGCCACCAGCTGGGACAGGGCCTACGAGCAGTACTTC.

This clonotype has a count of ten or more. The J gene is TRBJ1-1, the V gene TRBV12-3 or TRBV12-4, with D possibly TRBD1 on 5 matching bases. Trimming pared 3 bases from V and 4 bases from J, leaving 6 bases between. This CDR3 region has 12 residues. The CDR3 bases are TGTGCCAGCAGTTTTGGGGGCACTGAAGCTTTCTTT. This sequence encodes CASSFGGTEAFF.

Many counts were recorded for this clonotype. V and J are TRBV27 and TRBJ1-2; 9 positions match TRBD1. This CDR3 has 20 amino acids. Trimming removed 0 bases from V and 7 bases from J; junction bases left unmatched: 21. CDR1 is MNHEY and CDR2 is SMNVEV in the germline V gene (reference sequence). In nucleotides, the CDR3 is TGTGCCAGCAGTTTATCTTGGATACGGGACAGGGATTTCTTCGGCAGTGGCTACACCTTC. It is translated as CASSLSWIRDRDFFGSGYTF.

This clonotype was found many times. This chain links TRBV29-1 with TRBJ1-5; D not certain. The V gene's germline CDR1 is SQVTM and CDR2 ANQGSEA. CDR3 size: 12 residues. Trimming removed 7 bases from V and 3 bases from J, with 10 bases in between. In DNA form, the CDR3 reads TGCAGCGCCGGGTCTTACAATCAGCCCCAGCATTTT. Encoded protein: CSAGSYNQPQHF. Full variable domain (outside the CDR3, taken from reference TRBV29-1 and TRBJ1-5): SAVISQKPSRDICQRGTSLTIQCQVDSQVTMMFWYRQQPGQSLTLIATANQGSEATYESGFVIDKFPISRPNLTFSTLTVSNMSPEDSSIYLCSAGSYNQPQHFGDGTRLSIL.

This clonotype was recorded a few times. This chain's CDR3 is CASSLDTQSTDTQYF. The CDR3 DNA reads as TGCGCCAGCAGCCTGGACACCCAGAGCACAGATACGCAGTATTTT. This rearrangement joins TRBV5-1 to TRBJ2-3, with D maybe TRBD1 (5 bases). The V end was cut by 4 bases, the J end by 0 bases, with 12 bases between. This CDR3 has 15 residues. The germline V gene has CDR1 SGHRS and CDR2 YFSETQ.

There are a few counts of this clonotype. CDR3 nucleotides: TGCAGTGCTAGAGAGTCTAGCGGGAGCACAGATACGCAGTATTTT. This encodes CSARESSGSTDTQYF. The genes are TRBV20-1 and TRBJ2-3; the match to TRBD2 covers 8 bases. CDR1 and CDR2 (germline): DFQATT, SNEGSKA (reference sequence). The V gene end was trimmed by 0 bases and the J gene end by 0 bases; junction bases not matched to a gene: 2. This CDR3 is 15 amino acids long.

This clonotype was recorded at least ten times. The genes are TRBV10-1 and TRBJ1-1; no reliable D call. CDR1 and CDR2 (germline): WNHNN, SYGVQD (reference sequence). Trimming removed 0 bases from V and 11 bases from J, with 16 bases in between. This CDR3 comprises 14 residues. CDR3 region: CASSESNAGLVAFF. CDR3 DNA: TGCGCCAGCAGTGAGTCGAATGCGGGGTTGGTTGCTTTCTTT.

This clonotype came up many times. This rearrangement joins TRBV7-8 to TRBJ2-3; tentatively, D is TRBD1 (6 bases). V was clipped by 1 base and J by 3 bases, with 8 bases between them. The V gene's germline CDR1 is SGHVS and CDR2 FQNEAQ. The CDR3 totals 14 residues. The CDR3 loop reads CASSLGRGTDTQYF. Here the CDR3 DNA reads TGTGCCAGCAGCTTAGGCAGGGGTACAGATACGCAGTATTTT.

The sample holds many counts of this clonotype. The rearrangement uses TRBV10-2 and TRBJ2-1; 9 nucleotides line up with TRBD2. The CDR3 is 16 residues long. J lost 9 bases, V lost 0 bases, and 9 bases had no gene match. Looked up from germline, CDR1 is WSHSY and CDR2 is SAAADI. The CDR3 reads CASSESPSGTSIEQFF. In DNA form, the CDR3 reads TGCGCCAGCAGTGAGTCGCCCTCCGGGACTAGCATTGAGCAGTTCTTC.

The rearrangement uses TRBV14 and TRBJ1-2, with D uncertain. Germline CDR1 and CDR2: SGHDN and FVKESK. The CDR3 is made up of 13 amino acids. Trimming left V 4 bases short and J 2 bases short, with 8 bases between. CDR3 sequence reads: CASSRGINYGYTF. CDR3 nucleotides: TGTGCCAGCAGCCGAGGGATAAACTATGGCTACACCTTC.

Only a few counts were recorded for this clonotype. The chain employs TRBV23-1 and TRBJ2-3; the match to TRBD2 covers 15 bases. TRBV23-1 counts as an open reading frame of uncertain function. This CDR3 contains 17 residues. The J segment lost 3 bases and the V segment lost 3 bases, leaving 4 bases of the junction unmatched. The CDR3 nucleotides read TGCGCCAGCAGTCAGCGGACTAGCGGGGGGGAAACAGATACGCAGTATTTT. Its protein product is CASSQRTSGGETDTQYF.

Ten or more counts support this clonotype. This chain links TRBV20-1 with TRBJ2-5; no definite D call. Trimming took 6 bases from V and 1 from J, leaving 12 bases between them. The CDR3 is made up of 13 amino acids. Germline V CDR1 and CDR2: DFQATT, SNEGSKA (reference sequence). CDR3 in DNA: TGCAGTGCGCCAAAAAAACCCCAAGAGACCCAGTACTTC. Translation: CSAPKKPQETQYF.

In its sample, this clonotype was seen a few times. This chain links TRBV6-1 with TRBJ1-2, with D perhaps matching TRBD1 (5 bases). Germline CDR1 MNHNS, CDR2 SASEGT. The CDR3 length is 12 residues. Trimming took off 7 bases at V and 4 bases at J, with 10 bases between the two ends. CDR3 nucleotides: TGTGCCAGCAAGAGGGGAACCTATGGCTACACCTTC. Translated, it gives CASKRGTYGYTF.

There are a few counts of this clonotype. This chain joins TRBV7-9 and TRBJ2-7; D is perhaps TRBD1 or TRBD2 (6 bases each). The CDR3 sequence is 14 residues long. Trimming pared 2 bases from V and 2 bases from J, leaving 10 bases between. Germline V gives CDR1 SEHNR, CDR2 FQNEAQ (reference sequence). Here the CDR3 reads CASSLNRGPYEQYF. In DNA form, the CDR3 reads TGTGCCAGCAGCTTAAACCGGGGGCCCTACGAGCAGTACTTC.

This chain links TRBV27 with TRBJ1-5; D is possibly TRBD1 (5 bases). Germline CDR1 is MNHEY and CDR2 is SMNVEV (reference sequence). CDR3 length: 13 residues. Deletions cut 5 bases from V and 9 bases from J, with 14 bases between. The DNA for the CDR3 is TGTGCCAGCAGTGCGGGGCCGGCGAGGCCCCAGCATTTT. It yields the protein CASSAGPARPQHF.

The J gene is TRBJ2-3, the V gene TRBV7-3; D remains unclear. Trimming pared 2 bases from V and 3 bases from J, leaving 6 bases between. Looked up from germline, CDR1 is SGHTA and CDR2 is FQGTGA. CDR3 length: 13 amino acids. CDR3 protein: CASSLPGTDTQYF. As DNA, the CDR3 is TGTGCCAGCAGCTTACCCGGGACAGATACGCAGTATTTT.

This clonotype has just a few counts. The V call is TRBV20-1, the J call TRBJ2-3, with D unresolved. CDR1 is DFQATT, CDR2 SNEGSKA, per germline (reference sequence). CDR3 length: 13 residues. V shed 0 bases and J shed 1 base, with 5 bases lying between them. CDR3 sequence reads: CSARESGTDTQYF. The CDR3 region has the DNA TGCAGTGCTAGAGAGAGTGGCACAGATACGCAGTATTTT.

The V and J genes are TRBV6-6 and TRBJ2-7; 7 nucleotides line up with TRBD1. This CDR3 region has 14 residues. V shed 5 bases, J shed 0 bases, and the junction held 4 bases outside the gene matches. CDR1 is MNHNY, CDR2 SVGAGI, per germline (reference sequence). The CDR3 nucleotides read TGTGCCAGCAGTCCGACAGGGAGCTCCTACGAGCAGTACTTC. Translated: CASSPTGSSYEQYF.

This clonotype was seen repeatedly, ten times or more. The V call is TRBV10-2, the J call TRBJ2-3; tentatively, D is TRBD1 or TRBD2 (6 bases each). This CDR3 comprises 15 residues. Per germline, CDR1 WSHSY and CDR2 SAAADI. V gave up 2 bases and J gave up 2 bases, with 11 bases separating them. As DNA, the CDR3 is TGCGCCAGCAGTGAGAAGGGGGGAGTCACAGATACGCAGTATTTT. This sequence encodes CASSEKGGVTDTQYF.

This clonotype was found many times. This chain links TRBV4-1 with TRBJ2-1; D is ambiguous. V was shortened by 2 bases and J by 6 bases, with 8 bases between the two germline ends. Germline CDR1 is MGHRA and CDR2 is YSYEKL. The CDR3 consists of 13 residues. CDR3 coding DNA: TGCGCCAGCAGCCAAAAACGGCGCAATGAGCAGTTCTTC. Protein product: CASSQKRRNEQFF.

This chain links TRBV21-1 with TRBJ2-1; TRBD1 was called by the table and not checked on the DNA. TRBV21-1 is assigned pseudogene status. The CDR3 covers 18 residues. This chain's CDR3 is CASNRGVSREMIYNEQFF. The CDR3 nucleotides read TGTGCCAGCAACAGGGGAGTCTCGCGGGAGATGATTTACAATGAGCAGTTCTTC.

This clonotype was seen ten or more times. V is TRBV7-9 and J is TRBJ2-7, with 7 bases fitting TRBD1. This CDR3 has 16 amino acids. Looked up from germline, CDR1 is SEHNR and CDR2 is FQNEAQ (reference sequence). J lost 1 base, V lost 5 bases, and 11 bases had no gene match. The CDR3 bases are TGTGCCAGCAGCCCCCCGGGACAGCGGATTTCCTACGAGCAGTACTTC. It codes for CASSPPGQRISYEQYF.

The gene calls are TRBV3-1 and TRBJ2-2; 9 bases line up with TRBD2. The V segment lost 2 bases and the J segment 5 bases; nucleotides outside the gene matches: 12. There are 18 residues in the CDR3. In germline, CDR1 is LGHDT, CDR2 YNNKEL (reference sequence). CDR3 in amino acids: CASSQLILAGSRTGELFF. CDR3 DNA sequence: TGTGCCAGCAGCCAATTGATCCTAGCGGGAAGTCGGACCGGGGAGCTGTTTTTT.

The CDR3 region has the DNA TGTGCCAGCAGCCCCAGGTATAATTCACCCCTCCACTTT. Its protein product is CASSPRYNSPLHF. The chain links TRBV28 to TRBJ1-6; no reliable D call. CDR1 and CDR2 (germline): MDHEN, SYDVKM. The CDR3 length is 13 residues. With 6 bases removed from V and 4 bases from J, the gap between germline ends came to 7 bases.